This T cell receptor beta chain was sequenced during a study of early T cells in non-severe SARS-CoV-2 infection. Study as a whole: Unsorted whole blood bulk RNA was sequenced, with unpaired chains.

Study-level results: VDJdb-based matching was biased toward anti-spike CD8 responses and missed private and CD4 specificities.

This clonotype was recorded many times. The antigen remains unidentified. TCRdb reprocessed the 5' RACE reads via MiXCR and lists one record per CDR3 protein. The data contain some 77,000 distinct CDR3 sequences, 4.5% to 6% of them singletons. The TCR comes from an adult who was a healthcare worker with PCR-confirmed SARS-CoV-2 infection or an uninfected control (not recorded which). This sample comprised whole blood, obtained at baseline.

CDR3 loop: CASSLARVLGRGTDTQYF. The CDR3 DNA is TGTGCCAGCAGCTTAGCGCGGGTCCTAGGCCGGGGGACAGATACGCAGTATTTT. The J gene is TRBJ2-3, the V gene TRBV7-8; weak D call: TRBD2 (6 bases). The V end was cut by 0 bases, the J end by 3 bases, with 19 bases between. Germline V gene sequence: CDR1 SGHVS, CDR2 FQNEAQ. This CDR3 comprises 18 residues.